A selection of T cell receptor beta chains follows, all from one sample in a study of T cell responses to AZD1222 COVID-19 vaccine. Here immunoSEQ multiplex PCR was the method, and the copy in TCRdb shows in-frame clones only, minus some. The data hold around 110,000 clones, with around 90% observed a single time. The sample consisted of peripheral blood, taken on day 0 of AZD1222 vaccination. The receptors stem from an adult in good health. The CDR3 runs from the conserved cysteine through the conserved F or W. Fields, in order: CDR3 protein, CDR3 DNA, D gene, J gene, CDR3 length, V gene, clone size. D genes are given only for firm matches. The size field is filled for only some rows; it gives once, few, many or a size class.

CASSLGGTNYGYTF,TGCGCCAGCAGCTTGGGGGGAACTAACTATGGCTACACCTTC,-,TRBJ1-2,14,TRBV5-1,-
CASTPGTTGNQPQHF,TGTGCCAGCACGCCCGGGACGACAGGCAATCAGCCCCAGCATTTT,-,TRBJ1-5,15,TRBV28,-
CSASLGGADEQFF,TGCAGTGCTAGTCTCGGGGGAGCTGATGAGCAGTTCTTC,-,TRBJ2-1,13,TRBV20-1,-
CASSQRQASDTQYF,TGTGCCAGCAGTCAACGACAGGCCTCAGATACGCAGTATTTT,-,TRBJ2-3,14,TRBV6-5,-
CASRLTDPSSYEQYF,TGTGCCAGCAGGTTGACAGACCCGAGCTCCTACGAGCAGTACTTC,-,TRBJ2-7,15,TRBV6-5,-
CASSPGTGRKDEKLFF,TGTGCCAGTAGTCCGGGGACAGGCAGGAAAGACGAAAAACTGTTTTTT,TRBD1,TRBJ1-4,16,TRBV19,-
CASSLTGQSNQPQHF,TGCGCCAGCAGCTTGACCGGACAGTCCAATCAGCCCCAGCATTTT,-,TRBJ1-5,15,TRBV5-1,few
CASRVGPRLSGRKVNEQFF,TGTGCCAGCAGAGTAGGGCCCCGACTTAGCGGGAGGAAGGTTAATGAGCAGTTCTTC,TRBD2,TRBJ2-1,19,TRBV7-2,few
CAWRVGAGSVNYGYTF,TGTGCCTGGAGAGTTGGGGCAGGGAGTGTAAACTATGGCTACACCTTC,-,TRBJ1-2,16,TRBV30,-
CASSAGTVETQYF,TGTGCCAGCAGCGCAGGGACAGTTGAGACCCAGTACTTC,TRBD1,TRBJ2-5,13,TRBV7-2,-
CASSLGGSPLHF,TGTGCCAGCAGTTTAGGGGGCTCACCCCTCCACTTT,TRBD1,TRBJ1-6,12,TRBV2,-
CASSSARQSTNEKLFF,TGTGCCAGCAGTTCAGCGAGACAGTCAACTAATGAAAAACTGTTTTTT,-,TRBJ1-4,16,TRBV6-5,-
CAIRGTGLYEQYF,TGTGCCATCAGGGGGACAGGGCTCTACGAGCAGTACTTC,TRBD1,TRBJ2-7,13,TRBV10-3,-
CASSYSWTGRETQYF,TGTGCCAGCAGTTACTCTTGGACAGGGCGGGAGACCCAGTACTTC,TRBD1,TRBJ2-5,15,TRBV6-5,once
CASGLAGYYEQYF,TGTGCCTCGGGACTAGCGGGGTACTACGAGCAGTACTTC,TRBD2,TRBJ2-7,13,TRBV28,-
CASSFMGAAGYTF,TGTGCCAGCAGTTTCATGGGGGCGGCTGGCTACACCTTC,-,TRBJ1-2,13,TRBV27,-
CASGLYSVVGELFF,TGTGCTAGTGGCCTTTATTCGGTCGTGGGGGAGCTGTTTTTT,-,TRBJ2-2,14,TRBV12-5,once
CASTPTVSGELFF,TGTGCCAGCACCCCTACCGTGTCCGGGGAGCTGTTTTTT,-,TRBJ2-2,13,TRBV6-2/TRBV6-3,-
CASSLLGQGFNSPLHF,TGTGCCAGCAGTTTACTCGGACAGGGGTTTAATTCACCCCTCCACTTT,TRBD1,TRBJ1-6,16,TRBV6-2/TRBV6-3,-
CSGRGLATDTQYF,TGCAGCGGCAGGGGACTAGCCACAGATACGCAGTATTTT,TRBD2,TRBJ2-3,13,TRBV29-1,-
CASSFDTVGRYGYTF,TGTGCCAGCAGCTTCGACACGGTGGGGCGTTATGGCTACACCTTC,-,TRBJ1-2,15,TRBV5-6,-
CASSLASPRPGQNYGYTF,TGTGCCAGCAGCTTAGCCAGCCCCCGACCCGGACAGAACTATGGCTACACCTTC,-,TRBJ1-2,18,TRBV7-2,-
CASSLVFSGPRYEQYF,TGTGCCAGCAGCTTAGTTTTTTCAGGGCCCCGCTACGAGCAGTACTTC,-,TRBJ2-7,16,TRBV7-2,-
CASSHYWGLAGGPGAGELFF,TGCGCCAGCAGCCACTACTGGGGACTAGCGGGAGGGCCGGGGGCCGGGGAGCTGTTTTTT,TRBD2,TRBJ2-2,20,TRBV4-1,once
CASSLSGSSYEQYF,TGTGCCAGCAGCCTCAGCGGGAGTTCCTACGAGCAGTACTTC,TRBD2,TRBJ2-7,14,TRBV3-1/TRBV3-2,-
CASSQVGGTGDRTF,TGTGCCAGCAGCCAAGTGGGGGGGACAGGTGACAGGACCTTC,TRBD1,TRBJ1-2,14,TRBV14,-
CASSYSTARTTYGYTF,TGTGCCAGCAGTTATTCGACTGCTCGGACAACGTATGGCTACACCTTC,-,TRBJ1-2,16,TRBV6-5,-
CSGAIGSTEAFF,TGCAGCGGAGCGATAGGATCCACTGAAGCTTTCTTT,-,TRBJ1-1,12,TRBV29-1,once
CASSLVARDEAFF,TGTGCCAGCAGCTTAGTAGCCAGAGATGAAGCTTTCTTT,-,TRBJ1-1,13,TRBV11-2,-
CASSFTGEQMNTEAFF,TGCGCCAGCAGCTTTACAGGCGAGCAAATGAACACTGAAGCTTTCTTT,-,TRBJ1-1,16,TRBV5-1,-
CASSPALTEAFF,TGTGCCAGCAGCCCAGCCCTCACTGAAGCTTTCTTT,-,TRBJ1-1,12,TRBV7-9,-